Presented here are 19 T cell receptor beta chains from one specimen sequenced in a study of blood T cell repertoires in COVID-19. Some clones are missing from TCRdb's copy, which holds only in-frame ones; the method was immunoSEQ multiplex PCR. The repertoire has a few hundred thousand clones, around 87% of them found once; the top ten carry approximately 1.3%. The sequenced sample consisted of PBMCs or T cells enriched from blood (not recorded which). The receptors derive from a man younger than 40 who had recovered from COVID-19.

V is TRBV4-3 and J is TRBJ1-2; TRBD1 might be the D (5 bases). Germline-derived CDR1 and CDR2 are LGHNA and YSLEER. The CDR3 has 16 amino acids. Trimming took off 0 bases at V and 0 bases at J, with 11 bases between the two ends. The CDR3 DNA reads TGCGCCAGCAGCCAAGATCTAGGGGCCGCTAACTATGGCTACACCTTC. Translation gives CASSQDLGAANYGYTF.

J is TRBJ1-5 and V is TRBV7-2; D unresolved. V gave up 4 bases and J gave up 4 bases, with 14 bases separating them. The CDR3 covers 15 residues. Germline CDR1 and CDR2: SGHTA and FQGNSA. The CDR3 DNA is TGTGCCAGCAGCTATGTAGCAGGAGGGAATCAGCCCCAGCATTTT. It translates to CASSYVAGGNQPQHF.

The rearrangement links TRBV6-2 or TRBV6-3 to TRBJ1-1; no definite D call. Germline V CDR1 and CDR2: MNHEY, SVGEGT. The CDR3 runs 13 residues. Trimming left V 3 bases short and J 8 bases short, with 13 bases between. This CDR3 reads CASSYVSRSEAFF. The CDR3 nucleotides read TGTGCCAGCAGTTATGTGTCCCGGAGCGAAGCTTTCTTT.

A single count supports this clone. The V call is TRBV27, the J call TRBJ2-1; D is possibly TRBD2 (6 bases). Trimming pared 5 bases from V and 7 bases from J, leaving 18 bases between. The germline gives CDR1 MNHEY, CDR2 SMNVEV (reference sequence). This CDR3 spans 15 amino acids. The CDR3 sequence is CASSGRRGVLNEQFF. The CDR3 DNA reads as TGTGCCAGCAGTGGACGGCGCGGGGTCTTAAATGAGCAGTTCTTC.

The chain has TRBV11-2 and TRBJ1-1, with 8 bases identical to TRBD1. Trimming removed 3 bases from V and 1 base from J; junction bases left unmatched: 7. There are 16 residues in the CDR3. Looked up from germline, CDR1 is SGHAT and CDR2 is FQNNGV. The CDR3 coding sequence is TGTGCCAGCAGCTTCCCAACGGGGACAGGGAACACTGAAGCTTTCTTT. This sequence encodes CASSFPTGTGNTEAFF.

CDR3 in DNA: TGTGCCAGCAGTTACGGTGGAGGGAGCACTGAAGCTTTCTTT. Translated: CASSYGGGSTEAFF. J is TRBJ1-1 and V is TRBV6-5; no clear D. CDR1 is MNHEY, CDR2 SVGAGI, per germline. The CDR3 is 14 amino acids. The V end was cut by 2 bases, the J end by 4 bases, with 11 bases between.

The chain combines TRBV3-1 (or the pseudogene TRBV3-2) with TRBJ1-3; TRBD1 matches 9 bases. The CDR3 is 16 residues long. Trimming at V came to 2 bases and at J to 9 bases, leaving 11 bases not matched to a gene. Germline V lookup: CDR1 LGHDT, CDR2 YNNKEL (reference sequence). This CDR3 reads CASSQTRDRVSPTIYF. The CDR3 DNA sequence: TGTGCCAGCAGCCAAACCAGGGACAGGGTATCGCCCACCATATATTTT.

This clone was seen just once. The chain has TRBV9 and TRBJ1-2; D unresolved. The CDR3 is 13 amino acids. The V gene lost 3 bases and the J gene lost 4 bases, with 10 bases spanning the gap. Per germline, CDR1 SGDLS and CDR2 YYNGEE. CDR3 in DNA: TGTGCCAGCAGCGCCGGCGGAACCTATGGCTACACCTTC. Protein product: CASSAGGTYGYTF.

This sequence joins TRBV2 and TRBJ1-2; tentative D call: TRBD1 (6 bases). Looked up from germline, CDR1 is SNHLY and CDR2 is FYNNEI. V lost 8 bases and J lost 5, with 12 bases in between. This CDR3 has 12 amino acids. This CDR3 is CASVQGDYGYTF. The DNA of the CDR3 is TGTGCCAGCGTACAGGGTGATTATGGCTACACCTTC.

The chain recombines TRBV4-3 with TRBJ1-1; 10 nucleotides align to TRBD1. CDR3 size: 15 residues. The trim removed 4 bases at V and 0 bases at J, leaving 2 bases unmatched. Germline V gene data show CDR1 as LGHNA and CDR2 as YSLEER. The CDR3 loop is CASSPTGGLNTEAFF. The CDR3 bases are TGCGCCAGCAGCCCGACAGGGGGCTTGAACACTGAAGCTTTCTTT.

The chain uses TRBV11-2 and TRBJ1-1; D might be TRBD1 (6 bases). This CDR3 has 14 residues. V shed 2 bases and J shed 1 base, with 8 bases lying between them. Germline CDR1 and CDR2: SGHAT and FQNNGV. The CDR3 bases are TGTGCCAGCAGCTTAACGGACAGGAACACTGAAGCTTTCTTT. It specifies CASSLTDRNTEAFF.

The V and J genes are TRBV27 and TRBJ2-1; D unresolved. The CDR3 has 13 residues. Germline V gene lookup returns CDR1 MNHEY and CDR2 SMNVEV (reference sequence). The V gene lost 2 bases and the J gene lost 9 bases, with 11 bases spanning the gap. The CDR3 DNA is TGTGCCAGCAGTTTACCTGCCCAACTTGAGCAGTTCTTC. Protein: CASSLPAQLEQFF.

J is TRBJ1-1 and V is TRBV12-5, with 10 bases lining up with TRBD1. Per germline, CDR1 LGHNT and CDR2 FRNRAP. V trimming: 5 bases; J trimming: 11 bases; junction bases outside the gene matches: 5. This CDR3 comprises 12 residues. The DNA for the CDR3 is TGTGCTAGTGGTCCCAGACAGGGGGCGGCTTTCTTT. Amino acid sequence: CASGPRQGAAFF. The full variable domain, its missing parts supplied by reference TRBV12-5 and TRBJ1-1, is DARVTQTPRHKVTEMGQEVTMRCQPILGHNTVFWYRQTMMQGLELLAYFRNRAPLDDSGMPKDRFSAEMPDATLATLKIQPSEPRDSAVYFCASGPRQGAAFFGQGTRLTVV.

The rearrangement links TRBV2 to TRBJ1-6; TRBD1 matches at 7 bases. The CDR3 extends over 13 amino acids. Trimming cost V 6 bases and J 12 bases; bases outside gene matches: 8. CDR1 SNHLY and CDR2 FYNNEI come from the germline V gene. The CDR3 spells CASRTGPGGPLHF. CDR3 bases: TGTGCCAGCAGGACAGGGCCCGGAGGACCCCTCCACTTT.

This rearrangement joins TRBV30 to TRBJ2-2, with D tentatively TRBD2 (5 bases). V gave up 4 bases and J gave up 3 bases, with 15 bases separating them. From germline, CDR1 is GTSNPN and CDR2 SVGIG (reference sequence). The CDR3 loop spans 15 amino acids. CDR3 DNA: TGTGCCTGGATCCTCCCGGGGTTAGACACCGGGGAGCTGTTTTTT. Residues: CAWILPGLDTGELFF.

This clone came up once. The CDR3 bases are TGTGCCTGGGGGGGCCAGTCTGGAAACACCATATATTTT. Residues: CAWGGQSGNTIYF. This chain links TRBV30 with TRBJ1-3; possibly TRBD1 for D (6 bases). Germline-derived CDR1 and CDR2 are GTSNPN and SVGIG (reference sequence). Trimming left V 5 bases short and J 1 base short, with 9 bases between. This CDR3 comprises 13 residues.

CDR3 sequence: CAWSVLGGSYGYTF. In DNA, the CDR3 is TGTGCCTGGAGTGTCCTCGGCGGAAGCTATGGCTACACCTTC. The chain uses TRBV30 and TRBJ1-2; D uncertain. This CDR3 spans 14 amino acids. V shed 0 bases and J shed 4 bases, with 12 bases lying between them. Germline CDR1 is GTSNPN and CDR2 is SVGIG (reference sequence).

The chain uses TRBV20-1 and TRBJ2-2, with 11 positions matching TRBD2. Germline V gene sequence: CDR1 DFQATT, CDR2 SNEGSKA (reference sequence). The CDR3 runs 15 residues. The junction had 4 bases not matched to a gene; V was cut back by 3 bases and J by 4 bases. The DNA for the CDR3 is TGCAGTGCTAGTAGCGGGGGGGCGATCACCGGGGAGCTGTTTTTT. Translating it yields CSASSGGAITGELFF.

The sample holds one count of this clone. V gene TRBV29-1 combines with J gene TRBJ1-1; D perhaps matches TRBD1 (6 bases). Trimming took off 4 bases at V and 1 base at J, with 13 bases between the two ends. In germline, CDR1 is SQVTM, CDR2 ANQGSEA. The CDR3 length is 14 residues. The CDR3 region is CSVGLGGPNTEAFF. The CDR3 region has the DNA TGCAGCGTTGGTCTCGGGGGGCCGAACACTGAAGCTTTCTTT.